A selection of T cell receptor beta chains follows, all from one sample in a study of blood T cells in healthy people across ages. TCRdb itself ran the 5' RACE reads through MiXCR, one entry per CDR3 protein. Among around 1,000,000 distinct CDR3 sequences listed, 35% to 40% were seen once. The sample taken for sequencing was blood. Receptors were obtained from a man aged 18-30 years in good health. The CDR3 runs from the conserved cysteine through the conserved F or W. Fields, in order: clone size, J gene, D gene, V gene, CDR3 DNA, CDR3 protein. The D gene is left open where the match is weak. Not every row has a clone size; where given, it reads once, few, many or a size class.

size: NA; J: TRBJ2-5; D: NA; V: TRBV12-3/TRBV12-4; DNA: TGTGCCAGCAGTGCACATCAAGGGACACAAGAGACCCAGTACTTC; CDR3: CASSAHQGTQETQYF
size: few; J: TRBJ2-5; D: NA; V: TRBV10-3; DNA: TGTGCCATCAGTGAGACAGCCCCTGGGGAGACCCAGTACTTC; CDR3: CAISETAPGETQYF
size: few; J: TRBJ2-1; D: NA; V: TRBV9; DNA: TGTGCCAGCAGCGTAGAGCGGGCAGACGAGCAGTTCTTC; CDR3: CASSVERADEQFF
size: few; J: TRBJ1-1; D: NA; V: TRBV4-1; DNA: TGCGCCAGCAGCCAAGAGCAACGAAGATTCACTGAAGCTTTCTTT; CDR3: CASSQEQRRFTEAFF
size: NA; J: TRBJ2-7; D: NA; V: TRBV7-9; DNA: TGTGCCAGCAGCACGCGAGCAGGGGTTTTCAGCGAGCAGTACTTC; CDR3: CASSTRAGVFSEQYF
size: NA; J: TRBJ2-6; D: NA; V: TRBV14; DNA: TGTGCCAGCAGCCAAGAAGATTCTGGGGCCAACGTCCTGACTTTC; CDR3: CASSQEDSGANVLTF
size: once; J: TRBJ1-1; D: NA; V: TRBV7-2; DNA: TGTGCCAGCAGCTCGGGCCGGCGGATCCCGTCGTCAGCTTTCTTT; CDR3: CASSSGRRIPSSAFF
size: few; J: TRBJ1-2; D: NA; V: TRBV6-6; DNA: TGTGCCAGCAAAGGGACTTTACGTGGCTACACCTTC; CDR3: CASKGTLRGYTF
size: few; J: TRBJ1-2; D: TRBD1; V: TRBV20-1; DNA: TGCAGTGCTGGAATCCAGGGGGCCTATGGCTACACCTTC; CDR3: CSAGIQGAYGYTF
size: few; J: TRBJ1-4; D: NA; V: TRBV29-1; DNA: TGCAGCGTTGAACAGTCAGGGGAAGTTATTGTGACTAATGAAAAACTGTTTTTT; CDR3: CSVEQSGEVIVTNEKLFF
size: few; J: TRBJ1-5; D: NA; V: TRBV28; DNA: TGTGCCAGCAGTTTATCCGGGGCCCACCATAGCAATCAGCCCCAGCATTTT; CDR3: CASSLSGAHHSNQPQHF
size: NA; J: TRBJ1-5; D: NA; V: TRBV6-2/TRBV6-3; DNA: TGTGCCAGCAGTTACGCCAGGGCGGGTCAGCCCCAGCATTTT; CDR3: CASSYARAGQPQHF
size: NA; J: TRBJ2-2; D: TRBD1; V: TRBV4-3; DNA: TGCGCCAGCAGCCAAGATCGAATCTCAGGGGGCGACACCGGGGAGCTGTTTTTT; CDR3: CASSQDRISGGDTGELFF
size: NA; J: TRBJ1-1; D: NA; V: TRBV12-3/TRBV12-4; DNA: TGTGCCAGACGGGTTCCAGGGAACACTGAAGCTTTCTTT; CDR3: CARRVPGNTEAFF